This T cell receptor (beta chain) was obtained from a study of CD8 T cells in ankylosing spondylitis. Deletions cut 7 bases from V and 4 bases from J, with 20 bases between. CDR1 and CDR2 (germline): MNHNS, SASEGT. The CDR3 totals 15 residues. The sample holds many counts of this clonotype. Its antigen is still unknown. Making the TCR beta libraries involved quantitative 5'-RACE with molecular barcodes. Each CDR3 protein gets one entry after TCRdb re-called the 5' RACE reads with MiXCR. The sample lists under 850,000 distinct CDR3 sequences, around 20% occurring once. Overall study findings and caveats: A motif of eight highly homologous TCR beta variants was seen as apparently characteristic of ankylosing spondylitis blood. A subset of motif variants has previously been described in the synovial fluid and blood of reactive arthritis. Disease-linked clones bore a CD8+ phenotype, appearing relatively rarely in peripheral blood. As reported, disease-linked clones showed significant enrichment in matched ankylosing spondylitis synovial fluid.

The V and J genes are TRBV6-1 and TRBJ2-7; D is uncertain. The source of this sequence is a male donor with ankylosing spondylitis. Sequenced input: blood, either unsorted or a sorted T cell fraction (not recorded which). The CDR3 DNA is TGTGCCAGCACCCCCCTCACGGACGGTCGGTACGAGCAGTACTTC. Residues: CASTPLTDGRYEQYF.